A single sample is the source of the 2 T cell receptor beta chains below, sequenced in a study of shared clonotypes between healthy human individuals. The protocol was immunoSEQ multiplex PCR, while the TCRdb copy is restricted to in-frame clones and leaves out a portion. The sample includes 530,000 or so clones, approximately 79% of them seen just once. Source material: PBMCs. Receptors originate from a woman between 40 and 55 years old in good health. Some clones in this sample may be carry-over from other donors' samples.

The chain links TRBV11-2 to TRBJ2-7; TRBD2 matches at 9 bases. Germline-derived CDR1 and CDR2 are SGHAT and FQNNGV. With 8 bases clipped from V and 0 bases from J, the junction kept 5 bases outside the gene matches. This CDR3 is 14 amino acids long. The CDR3 nucleotides are TGTGCCAGCGACCGGACTAGCGTCTCCTACGAGCAGTACTTC. Its translation is CASDRTSVSYEQYF.

The V and J genes are TRBV30 and TRBJ1-1; the D gene is possibly TRBD1 (5 bases). V was clipped by 3 bases and J by 2 bases, with 13 bases between them. The CDR3 loop spans 14 amino acids. Germline assignment: CDR1 GTSNPN and CDR2 SVGIG (reference sequence). The CDR3 reads CAWRPGRRNTEAFF. Written as DNA, the CDR3 is TGTGCCTGGAGGCCGGGACGGCGAAACACTGAAGCTTTCTTT.